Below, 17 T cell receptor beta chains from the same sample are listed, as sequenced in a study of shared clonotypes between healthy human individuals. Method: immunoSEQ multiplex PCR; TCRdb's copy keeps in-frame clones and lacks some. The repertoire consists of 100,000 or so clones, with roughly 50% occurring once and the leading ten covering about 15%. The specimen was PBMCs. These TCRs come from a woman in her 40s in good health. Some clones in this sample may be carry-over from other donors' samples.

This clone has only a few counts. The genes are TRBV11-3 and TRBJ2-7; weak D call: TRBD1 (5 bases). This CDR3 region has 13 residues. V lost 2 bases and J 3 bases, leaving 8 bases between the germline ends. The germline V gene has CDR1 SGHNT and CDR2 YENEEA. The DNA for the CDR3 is TGTGCCAGCAGCTTACAGGGTAGCTACGAGCAGTACTTC. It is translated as CASSLQGSYEQYF.

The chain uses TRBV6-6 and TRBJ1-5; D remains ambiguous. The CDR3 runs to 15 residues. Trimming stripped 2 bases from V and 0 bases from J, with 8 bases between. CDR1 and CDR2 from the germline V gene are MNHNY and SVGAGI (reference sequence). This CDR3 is CASSYEGRSNQPQHF. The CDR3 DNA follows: TGTGCCAGCAGTTACGAAGGGCGTAGCAATCAGCCCCAGCATTTT.

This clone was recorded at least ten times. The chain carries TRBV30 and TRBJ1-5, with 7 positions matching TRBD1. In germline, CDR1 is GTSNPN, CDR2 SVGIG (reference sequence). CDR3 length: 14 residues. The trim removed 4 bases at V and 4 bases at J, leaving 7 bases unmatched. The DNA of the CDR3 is TGTGCCTGGACCCGACAGGGTTGGAATCAGCCCCAGCATTTT. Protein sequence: CAWTRQGWNQPQHF. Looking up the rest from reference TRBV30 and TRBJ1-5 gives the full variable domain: SQTIHQWPATLVQPVGSPLSLECTVEGTSNPNLYWYRQAAGRGLQLLFYSVGIGQISSEVPQNLSASRPQDRQFILSSKKLLLSDSGFYLCAWTRQGWNQPQHFGDGTRLSIL.

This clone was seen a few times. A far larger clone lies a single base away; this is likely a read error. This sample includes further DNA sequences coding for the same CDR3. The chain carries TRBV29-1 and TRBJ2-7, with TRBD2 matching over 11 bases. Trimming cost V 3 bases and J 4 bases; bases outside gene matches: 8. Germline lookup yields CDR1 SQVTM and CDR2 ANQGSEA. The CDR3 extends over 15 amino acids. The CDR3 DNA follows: TGCAGCGTTGAGGAAATCGGGACTAGCGGATACGAGCAGTACTTC. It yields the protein CSVEEIGTSGYEQYF.

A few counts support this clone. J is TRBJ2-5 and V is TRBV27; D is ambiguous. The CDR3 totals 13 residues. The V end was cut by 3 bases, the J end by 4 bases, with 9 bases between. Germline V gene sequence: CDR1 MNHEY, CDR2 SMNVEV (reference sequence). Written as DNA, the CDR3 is TGTGCCAGCAGTTTGGACGCCTCAGAGACCCAGTACTTC. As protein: CASSLDASETQYF.

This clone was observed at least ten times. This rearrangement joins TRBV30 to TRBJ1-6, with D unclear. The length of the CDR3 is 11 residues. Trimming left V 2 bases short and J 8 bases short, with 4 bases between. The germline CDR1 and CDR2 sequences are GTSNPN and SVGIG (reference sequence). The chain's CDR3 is CAWSRDSPLHF. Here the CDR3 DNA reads TGTGCCTGGAGTAGGGATTCACCCCTCCACTTT. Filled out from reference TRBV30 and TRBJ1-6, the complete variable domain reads SQTIHQWPATLVQPVGSPLSLECTVEGTSNPNLYWYRQAAGRGLQLLFYSVGIGQISSEVPQNLSASRPQDRQFILSSKKLLLSDSGFYLCAWSRDSPLHFGNGTRLTVT.

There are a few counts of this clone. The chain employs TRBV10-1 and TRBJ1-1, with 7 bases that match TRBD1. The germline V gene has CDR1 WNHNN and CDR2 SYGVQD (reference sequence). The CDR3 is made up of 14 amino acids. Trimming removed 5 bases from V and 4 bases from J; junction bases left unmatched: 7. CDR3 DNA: TGCGCCAGCAGTACAGACAGGGTGGCCACTGAAGCTTTCTTT. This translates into CASSTDRVATEAFF.

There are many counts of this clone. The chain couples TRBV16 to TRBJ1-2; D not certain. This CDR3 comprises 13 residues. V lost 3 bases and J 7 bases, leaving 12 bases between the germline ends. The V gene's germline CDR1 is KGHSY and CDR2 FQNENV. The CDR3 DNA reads TGTGCCAGCAGCCATTCCTCGGGAAGTGGCTACACCTTC. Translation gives CASSHSSGSGYTF. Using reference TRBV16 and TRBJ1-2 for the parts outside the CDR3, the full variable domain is GEEVAQTPKHLVRGEGQKAKLYCAPIKGHSYVFWYQQVLKNEFKFLISFQNENVFDETGMPKERFSAKCLPNSPCSLEIQATKLEDSAVYFCASSHSSGSGYTFGSGTRLTVV.

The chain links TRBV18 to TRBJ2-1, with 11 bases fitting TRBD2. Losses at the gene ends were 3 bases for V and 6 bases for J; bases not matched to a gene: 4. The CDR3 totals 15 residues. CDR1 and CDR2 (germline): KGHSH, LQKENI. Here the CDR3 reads CASSPQTSGSNEQFF. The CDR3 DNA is TGTGCCAGCTCACCCCAAACTAGCGGGAGCAATGAGCAGTTCTTC.

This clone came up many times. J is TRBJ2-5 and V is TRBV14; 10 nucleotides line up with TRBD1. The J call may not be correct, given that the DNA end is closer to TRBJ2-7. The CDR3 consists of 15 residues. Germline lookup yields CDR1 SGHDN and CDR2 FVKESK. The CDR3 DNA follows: TGTGCCAGCAGCGTCGGGACAGGGGTCTCCTACGAGCAGTACTTC. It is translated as CASSVGTGVSYEQYF.

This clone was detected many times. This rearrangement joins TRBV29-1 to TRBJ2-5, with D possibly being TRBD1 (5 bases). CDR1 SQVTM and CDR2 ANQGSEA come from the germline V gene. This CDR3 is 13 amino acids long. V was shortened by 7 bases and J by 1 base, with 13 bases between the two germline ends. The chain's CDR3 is CSAKRGTQETQYF. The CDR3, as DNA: TGCAGCGCCAAAAGGGGAACCCAAGAGACCCAGTACTTC.

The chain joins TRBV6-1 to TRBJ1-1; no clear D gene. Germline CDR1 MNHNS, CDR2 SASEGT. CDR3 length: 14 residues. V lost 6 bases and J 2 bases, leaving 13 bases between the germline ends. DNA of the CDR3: TGTGCCAGCAGCCTAGAAGGAGATAACACTGAAGCTTTCTTT. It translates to CASSLEGDNTEAFF.

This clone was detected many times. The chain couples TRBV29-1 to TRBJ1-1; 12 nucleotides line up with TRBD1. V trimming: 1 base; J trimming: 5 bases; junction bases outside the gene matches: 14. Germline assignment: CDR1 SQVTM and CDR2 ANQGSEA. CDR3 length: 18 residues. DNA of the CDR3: TGCAGCGTTGAAGGTGCTGAGGGACAGGGGGCCTGGAGGACTGAAGCTTTCTTT. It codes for CSVEGAEGQGAWRTEAFF.

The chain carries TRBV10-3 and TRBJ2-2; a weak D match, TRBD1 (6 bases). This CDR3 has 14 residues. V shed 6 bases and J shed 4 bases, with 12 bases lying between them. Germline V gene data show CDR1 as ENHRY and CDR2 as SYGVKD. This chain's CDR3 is CAIRDTGTTGELFF. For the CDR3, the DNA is TGTGCCATCAGAGATACAGGGACCACCGGGGAGCTGTTTTTT.

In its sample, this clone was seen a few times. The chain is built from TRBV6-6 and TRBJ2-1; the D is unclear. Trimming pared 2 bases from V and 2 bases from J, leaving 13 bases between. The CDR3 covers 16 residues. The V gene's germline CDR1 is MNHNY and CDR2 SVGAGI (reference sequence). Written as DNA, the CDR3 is TGTGCCAGCAGTTACCCTTTTGTGGGTACCTACAATGAGCAGTTCTTC. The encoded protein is CASSYPFVGTYNEQFF.

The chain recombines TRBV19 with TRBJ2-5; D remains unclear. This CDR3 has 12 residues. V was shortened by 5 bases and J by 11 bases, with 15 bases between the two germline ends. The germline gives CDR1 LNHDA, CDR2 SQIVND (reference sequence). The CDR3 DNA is TGTGCCAGTAGTTTTTCCTTAGGAGAGCAGTACTTC. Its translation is CASSFSLGEQYF.

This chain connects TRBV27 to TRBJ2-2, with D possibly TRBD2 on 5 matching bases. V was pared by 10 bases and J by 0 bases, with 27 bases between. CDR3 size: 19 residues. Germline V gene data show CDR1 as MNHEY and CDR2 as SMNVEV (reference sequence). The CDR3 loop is CATFPAWEPQFANTGELFF. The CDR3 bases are TGTGCCACCTTTCCGGCGTGGGAGCCCCAGTTCGCGAACACCGGGGAGCTGTTTTTT.